These 8 T cell receptor beta chains originate from one sample sequenced in a study of immune evolution from preneoplasia to lung adenocarcinoma. Measured with immunoSEQ multiplex PCR; TCRdb has only the in-frame clones, and not every one. The sample yields a few thousand clones, around three quarters seen once. Sequenced: FFPE lung adenocarcinoma in situ tissue. The receptors stem from a person aged 55-79 years with lung adenocarcinoma.

The CDR3 nucleotides are TGTGCCAGTAGTATAGTAACGGGCCCCACCTATGGCTACACCTTC. This sequence encodes CASSIVTGPTYGYTF. The J gene is TRBJ1-2, the V gene TRBV19; D is uncertain. Trimming removed 1 base at V and 4 bases at J, with 13 bases between. Per the germline V gene, CDR1 is LNHDA and CDR2 is SQIVND (reference sequence). The CDR3 is 15 residues long.

The rearrangement links TRBV20-1 to TRBJ2-5; D ambiguous. The ends were cut back, 6 bases at V and 2 bases at J, with 4 bases in the middle. Germline V lookup: CDR1 DFQATT, CDR2 SNEGSKA (reference sequence). The CDR3 is 10 amino acids. The CDR3 DNA sequence: TGCAGTGCAAGTCAAGAGACCCAGTACTTC. Its protein product is CSASQETQYF.

The chain links TRBV6-6 to TRBJ2-7; the D call may be TRBD1 or TRBD2 (5 bases each). V lost 6 bases, J lost 1 base, and 10 bases lay in between. The CDR3 spans 13 residues. The V gene's germline CDR1 is MNHNY and CDR2 SVGAGI (reference sequence). CDR3 sequence: CASRYGTSYEQYF. The CDR3 bases are TGTGCCAGCAGATATGGGACGTCCTACGAGCAGTACTTC.

The chain couples TRBV4-3 to TRBJ2-5; TRBD2 aligns across 8 bases. V was clipped by 2 bases and J by 1 base; unmatched bases: 0. The germline CDR1 and CDR2 sequences are LGHNA and YSLEER. The CDR3 length is 14 residues. The DNA of the CDR3 is TGCGCCAGCAGCCAACGGGGGGGCCAAGAGACCCAGTACTTC. Residues: CASSQRGGQETQYF.

This rearrangement joins TRBV7-9 to TRBJ1-1; D call uncertain. This CDR3 has 13 residues. Germline V gene sequence: CDR1 SEHNR, CDR2 FQNEAQ (reference sequence). V was shortened by 3 bases and J by 1 base, with 6 bases between the two germline ends. The CDR3 sequence: CASSFGGNTEAFF. The CDR3 coding sequence is TGTGCCAGCAGCTTTGGTGGGAACACTGAAGCTTTCTTT.

This chain uses TRBV14 with TRBJ1-3; D not resolved. Trimming cost V 0 bases and J 0 bases, with 9 bases left between them. Germline loops: CDR1 SGHDN, CDR2 FVKESK. The CDR3 is 16 residues long. CDR3 loop: CASSQEFSRSGNTIYF. DNA for the CDR3: TGTGCCAGCAGCCAAGAATTCTCTCGCTCTGGAAACACCATATATTTT.

This chain joins TRBV7-3 and TRBJ2-1, with a weak D call TRBD2 (5 bases). Trimming took off 6 bases at V and 0 bases at J, with 12 bases between the two ends. Germline values: CDR1 SGHTA, CDR2 FQGTGA. The CDR3 sequence is 15 residues long. CDR3 nucleotide sequence: TGTGCCAGCAGTCGAGTCCGGGGCTCCTACAATGAGCAGTTCTTC. It codes for CASSRVRGSYNEQFF.

The chain joins TRBV5-5 to TRBJ1-2, with 9 bases identical to TRBD1. CDR1 is SGHKS, CDR2 YYEKEE, per germline (reference sequence). The J segment lost 8 bases and the V segment lost 4 bases, leaving 9 bases of the junction unmatched. This CDR3 is built from 14 residues. This CDR3 is CASSATTGGGGYTF. The CDR3, as DNA: TGTGCCAGCAGCGCAACGACAGGGGGTGGCGGCTACACCTTC.